The 20 T cell receptor beta chains listed next were all sequenced from one sample in a study of beta chain features in type 1 diabetes. Investigators reverse transcribed all isolated RNA, so they sequenced expressed TCRB transcripts. This table comes from immunoSEQ multiplex PCR, and its TCRdb copy is limited to in-frame clones, with some not included. There are around 340,000 clones in the sample; 8% occur only once, and roughly 0.44% lies in the top ten. Sequencing used central memory CD4+ T cells from blood. These receptors were collected from a woman younger than 30 in good health.

To note about this clone: Given a much more abundant clone one base away, this may be a read error. For the CDR3, the DNA is TGTGCCATCAGGGACAGGGGGGCTGGGGCCAACGTCCTGACTTTC. Translated, it gives CAIRDRGAGANVLTF. The V gene is TRBV10-3, the J gene TRBJ2-6; 10 bases are a match to TRBD1. Germline assignment: CDR1 ENHRY and CDR2 SYGVKD. This CDR3 is built from 15 residues. V shed 6 bases, J shed 2 bases, and the junction held 1 base outside the gene matches.

This clone turned up a few times. V and J are TRBV25-1 and TRBJ2-1; 11 bases agree with TRBD2. The CDR3 runs 15 residues. Germline assignment: CDR1 MGHDK and CDR2 SYGVNS. V shed 3 bases and J 8 bases; nucleotides not matched to a gene: 6. The CDR3 region is CASSDSGRAKYEQFF. The DNA for the CDR3 is TGTGCCAGCAGTGATAGCGGGAGGGCCAAGTATGAGCAGTTCTTC.

This clone was observed a handful of times. The chain couples TRBV7-2 to TRBJ2-2, with D tentatively TRBD2 (6 bases). Germline V CDR1 and CDR2: SGHTA, FQGNSA. This CDR3 has 14 residues. V lost 3 bases and J 5 bases, leaving 10 bases between the germline ends. The chain's CDR3 is CASSLGGVTGELFF. The CDR3 region has the DNA TGTGCCAGCAGCTTGGGGGGTGTAACCGGGGAGCTGTTTTTT.

About this clone: The sample carries other DNA sequences with the same CDR3. The chain couples TRBV18 to TRBJ2-1, with TRBD1 identical over 9 bases. The ends lost 3 bases at V and 5 bases at J; junction bases unmatched: 2. This CDR3 contains 14 residues. Per germline, CDR1 KGHSH and CDR2 LQKENI. CDR3 in amino acids: CASSPGQGHNEQFF. CDR3 nucleotide sequence: TGTGCCAGCTCACCGGGACAGGGACACAATGAGCAGTTCTTC.

The chain is built from TRBV7-2 and TRBJ2-3; tentative D call: TRBD1 (5 bases). Trimming took 3 bases from V and 1 from J, leaving 8 bases between them. The CDR3 extends over 14 amino acids. Germline V CDR1 and CDR2: SGHTA, FQGNSA. The chain's CDR3 is CASSFGRGTDTQYF. Here the CDR3 DNA reads TGTGCCAGCAGCTTCGGCAGGGGCACAGATACGCAGTATTTT.

This clone was picked up a small number of times. Other DNA sequences in the same sample also yield this CDR3. V is TRBV5-1 and J is TRBJ2-5, with 9 bases that match TRBD2. The CDR3 consists of 16 residues. J was trimmed by 5 bases and V by 4 bases; bases with no gene match: 12. Per germline, CDR1 SGHRS and CDR2 YFSETQ. The CDR3 loop is CASSPPQGAGGETQYF. CDR3 sequence (DNA): TGCGCCAGCAGCCCCCCCCAGGGCGCGGGAGGGGAGACCCAGTACTTC.

This clone turned up a few times. A much larger clone sits a single nucleotide away, making a read error possible. V usage is TRBV7-2 and J usage is TRBJ2-7; TRBD2 agrees at 10 bases. This CDR3 is 15 amino acids long. CDR1 is SGHTA, CDR2 FQGNSA, per germline. J lost 6 bases, V lost 5 bases, and 10 bases had no gene match. The DNA for the CDR3 is TGTGCCAGCAGCCTGGCTAGCGGGGGCGGTGGCGAGCAGTACTTC. It translates to CASSLASGGGGEQYF.

This chain uses TRBV18 with TRBJ1-1; possibly TRBD1 for D (5 bases). The CDR3 runs to 16 residues. V was shortened by 1 base and J by 5 bases, with 17 bases between the two germline ends. CDR1 is KGHSH, CDR2 LQKENI, per germline. For the CDR3, the DNA is TGTGCCAGCTCACCACTTGGGGCAGGTCGGAAGACTGAAGCTTTCTTT. This codes for CASSPLGAGRKTEAFF. Using reference TRBV18 and TRBJ1-1 for the parts outside the CDR3, the full variable domain is NAGVMQNPRHLVRRRGQEARLRCSPMKGHSHVYWYRQLPEEGLKFMVYLQKENIIDESGMPKERFSAEFPKEGPSILRIQQVVRGDSAAYFCASSPLGAGRKTEAFFGQGTRLTVV.

This clone has more than one count but fewer than ten. This sequence joins TRBV28 and TRBJ2-7; D is uncertain. This CDR3 is built from 12 residues. V was clipped by 6 bases and J by 6 bases, with 12 bases between them. Germline assignment: CDR1 MDHEN and CDR2 SYDVKM. The CDR3 here is CASRTQVGEQYF. The CDR3 DNA follows: TGTGCCAGCAGAACCCAGGTGGGCGAGCAGTACTTC.

In DNA form, the CDR3 reads TGTGCCAGCAGCTTATATGGGGCTGGGACAGATACGCAGTATTTT. This gives the protein CASSLYGAGTDTQYF. The chain recombines TRBV7-9 with TRBJ2-3; D is possibly TRBD1 (5 bases). CDR3 length: 15 residues. Trimming took 2 bases from V and 3 from J, leaving 12 bases between them. The V gene's germline CDR1 is SEHNR and CDR2 FQNEAQ (reference sequence).

This clone has only a few counts. V and J are TRBV27 and TRBJ1-1; perhaps TRBD1 as D (5 bases). The length of the CDR3 is 14 residues. CDR1 and CDR2 from the germline V gene are MNHEY and SMNVEV (reference sequence). V lost 6 bases and J 1 base, leaving 12 bases between the germline ends. CDR3 region: CASRTQGKNTEAFF. CDR3 coding DNA: TGTGCCAGCAGAACCCAGGGAAAGAACACTGAAGCTTTCTTT.

The chain uses TRBV5-1 and TRBJ2-1, with D maybe TRBD2 (6 bases). V lost 4 bases and J lost 13, with 12 bases in between. CDR3 length equals 11 residues. Germline CDR1 is SGHRS and CDR2 is YFSETQ. The CDR3 protein is CASSVRDLQFF. As DNA, the CDR3 is TGCGCCAGCAGCGTCCGGGACTTACAGTTCTTC.

This clone was detected only a few times. This rearrangement joins TRBV5-6 to TRBJ2-2; 7 bases are shared with TRBD1. Trimming cost V 1 base and J 3 bases; bases outside gene matches: 6. This CDR3 comprises 16 residues. CDR1 and CDR2 from the germline V gene are SGHDT and YYEEEE. CDR3 DNA: TGTGCCAGCAGCTTGTTTAACAGGGGTGACACCGGGGAGCTGTTTTTT. Translated, it gives CASSLFNRGDTGELFF.

The chain combines TRBV4-3 with TRBJ2-1; TRBD2 aligns across 7 bases. The trim removed 0 bases at V and 8 bases at J, leaving 16 bases unmatched. The CDR3 extends over 18 amino acids. Germline V gene sequence: CDR1 LGHNA, CDR2 YSLEER. The CDR3 loop is CASSQEGPRGGSADEQFF. CDR3 DNA: TGCGCCAGCAGCCAAGAGGGACCAAGGGGCGGGAGTGCCGATGAGCAGTTCTTC.

The genes are TRBV10-2 and TRBJ1-1, with 7 bases lining up with TRBD1. The CDR3 runs 12 residues. With V trimmed by 8 bases and J by 3 bases, 3 bases remained unmatched. CDR1 is WSHSY, CDR2 SAAADI, per germline. This chain's CDR3 is CASRGTDTEAFF. As DNA, the CDR3 is TGCGCCAGCCGAGGGACAGACACTGAAGCTTTCTTT.

This clone was counted only a few times. The chain uses TRBV9 and TRBJ2-7; 8 positions agree with TRBD1. CDR3 size: 15 residues. Trimming cost V 0 bases and J 2 bases; bases outside gene matches: 4. Looked up from germline, CDR1 is SGDLS and CDR2 is YYNGEE. As DNA, the CDR3 is TGTGCCAGCAGCGTAGACGGACAGGGAACCTACGAGCAGTACTTC. Translation gives CASSVDGQGTYEQYF.

This clone was seen only a few times. A much larger clone differs from this one at a single base, so this may be a read error. The sample holds other DNA sequences that translate to the same CDR3. The gene calls are TRBV7-9 and TRBJ2-5; D tentatively reads TRBD1 or TRBD2 (6 bases each). There are 13 residues in the CDR3. V lost 0 bases to trimming and J lost 5 bases, with 7 bases between them. CDR1 is SEHNR, CDR2 FQNEAQ, per germline (reference sequence). The CDR3 sequence is CASSLAGGETQYF. The CDR3 DNA follows: TGTGCCAGCAGCTTAGCAGGGGGGGAGACCCAGTACTTC.

This clone showed up many times. This chain connects TRBV5-1 to TRBJ2-7; 10 bases match TRBD1. Trimming took 4 bases from V and 5 from J; bases not matched to a gene: 9. Germline V gives CDR1 SGHRS, CDR2 YFSETQ. This CDR3 has 15 amino acids. The CDR3 sequence: CASSTGTGAFHEQYF. In DNA form, the CDR3 reads TGCGCCAGCAGCACCGGGACAGGGGCTTTCCACGAGCAGTACTTC.

The V and J genes are TRBV10-1 and TRBJ2-2; weak D call: TRBD2 (6 bases). Germline V gives CDR1 WNHNN, CDR2 SYGVQD (reference sequence). This CDR3 is 18 amino acids long. Trimming stripped 5 bases from V and 0 bases from J, with 19 bases between. The CDR3 bases are TGCGCCAGCAGTCCCCGAGGAGGGGTCCATACGAACACCGGGGAGCTGTTTTTT. Its translation: CASSPRGGVHTNTGELFF.

The sample holds many counts of this clone. The rearrangement links TRBV6-6 to TRBJ2-7; 8 bases line up with TRBD1. Germline V lookup: CDR1 MNHNY, CDR2 SVGAGI (reference sequence). V shed 5 bases, J shed 0 bases, and the junction held 6 bases outside the gene matches. This CDR3 spans 15 amino acids. The CDR3 protein is CASSAPDRASYEQYF. In nucleotides, the CDR3 is TGTGCCAGCAGTGCTCCGGACAGGGCCTCCTACGAGCAGTACTTC.